The clone carrying this T cell receptor beta chain came up a few times. The CDR3 runs 15 residues. CDR1 is MDHEN and CDR2 is SYDVKM in the germline V gene. V was shortened by 6 bases and J by 8 bases, with 19 bases between the two germline ends. This specimen belongs to a study of blood T cell repertoires in COVID-19. Whole-study context: Samples of COVID-19 (acute and convalescent) were obtained from the United States, Italy and Spain.

Repertoires were generated with immunoSEQ multiplex PCR, while TCRdb's copy carries only in-frame clones and drops some. The sample holds 250,000 to 300,000 clones, over 65% seen once. Sequences were obtained from peripheral blood. The TCR was taken from a man between 60 and 70 years old who had recovered from COVID-19. The rearrangement joins TRBV28 to TRBJ1-4, with a tentative D call TRBD1 (6 bases). The CDR3 DNA reads as TGTGCCAGCAGCCTACAGGGAGGGTTCGAGGAAAAACTGTTTTTT. It specifies CASSLQGGFEEKLFF.